The rows below give T cell receptor beta chains drawn from one sample of a study of molecular identifiers for immune sequencing clone quantification. Via MiXCR, TCRdb re-called the PCR reads, giving one row per CDR3 protein. The data hold 460,000 or so distinct CDR3 sequences, with under 30% observed a single time. The source material was naive CD8+ T cells from blood, with Jurkat cell RNA spiked in. The receptors stem from a human donor in good health. Some libraries in this study had Jurkat cell RNA spiked in. Both conserved end residues are part of each CDR3. Each record gives: CDR3 length, D gene, J gene, V gene, CDR3 protein. A D gene is named only where the DNA matches it firmly.

13 . TRBJ2-5 TRBV7-9 CASSTDPGETQYF
13 TRBD1 TRBJ1-1 TRBV4-1 CASSKDRAGEAFF
16 . TRBJ2-3 TRBV4-3 CASSQDVRGTVDTQYF
15 . TRBJ1-1 TRBV5-6 CASSLASKMNTEAFF
11 . TRBJ1-4 TRBV6-6 CASSSGPLLFF
16 . TRBJ2-7 TRBV10-2 CASSEPVKGFSYEQYF
16 . TRBJ1-5 TRBV6-1 CASSVPWAGSYQPQHF
13 . TRBJ2-7 TRBV7-9 CASSAPGASAPSF
14 . TRBJ2-7 TRBV20-1 CSAQPRDTVYEQYF
14 . TRBJ1-5 TRBV19 CASSIGESNQPQHF
15 . TRBJ1-2 TRBV10-3 CAISDTQTTYYGYTF
14 . TRBJ2-3 TRBV15 CATSREHGVDTQYF
16 TRBD2 TRBJ2-3 TRBV11-2 CASSLLVAGGTDTQYF
15 TRBD1 TRBJ2-3 TRBV28 CASSKYGDSTATQYF
15 . TRBJ1-1 TRBV5-1 CASSSNPTENTEAFF
15 TRBD1 TRBJ1-5 TRBV10-3 CAISKTGSSNQPQHF
15 . TRBJ2-1 TRBV4-1 CASSHAPGAGNEQFF
15 . TRBJ1-5 TRBV2 CASRRTVDSNQPQHF
17 TRBD1 TRBJ2-3 TRBV5-1 CASSYFLGQGMTDTQYF
16 TRBD2 TRBJ2-7 TRBV7-9 CASSLPRGSGIYEQYF
15 . TRBJ2-1 TRBV28 CASSSRGSSYNEQFF
15 TRBD1 TRBJ2-3 TRBV4-1 CASSQAQGAIDTQYF
12 . TRBJ2-1 TRBV20-1 CSASTKGNEQFF
13 TRBD1 TRBJ1-1 TRBV30 CAWRTGWNTEAFF
14 TRBD1 TRBJ2-5 TRBV24-1 CATSDWDSQETQYF
16 . TRBJ2-3 TRBV10-1 CASSESGTASTDTQYF
13 . TRBJ2-5 TRBV7-6 CASSDGIQETQYF
14 . TRBJ1-5 TRBV6-5 CASSPDGGNQPQHF
13 TRBD2 TRBJ2-7 TRBV5-1 CASSLIRGGEQYF
18 . TRBJ2-2 TRBV5-1 CASSPVKIRGFNTGELFF
15 . TRBJ1-5 TRBV9 CASSATGSNNQPQHF
16 TRBD1 TRBJ2-7 TRBV7-9 CASSPAFGQEHYEQYF
12 . TRBJ2-1 TRBV6-2/TRBV6-3 CASSYPEMVQFF
16 TRBD1 TRBJ2-5 TRBV28 CASSSPTGSMQETQYF
14 . TRBJ1-1 TRBV7-9 CASKSASRSTEAFF
14 . TRBJ2-1 TRBV9 CASSVLLDTDEQFF
13 . TRBJ1-1 TRBV5-1 CASSAWVNAEAFF
16 . TRBJ2-3 TRBV6-6 CASSLLLIPSTDTQYF
15 . TRBJ2-3 TRBV7-9 CASSPRGAVTDTQYF
15 . TRBJ1-2 TRBV27 CASSLSWNYNYGYTF
14 TRBD2 TRBJ2-7 TRBV5-4 CASSSGLAEYEQYF
16 . TRBJ2-3 TRBV7-9 CASSAALAMKTDTQYF
17 . TRBJ2-3 TRBV19 CASSIDLLARVADTQYF
14 . TRBJ1-2 TRBV12-3/TRBV12-4 CASRLTGSNYGYTF
11 . TRBJ1-2 TRBV30 CAWSSGGSYTF